A selection of T cell receptor beta chains follows, all from one sample in a study of response to subunit inactivated influenza vaccine. One entry per CDR3 protein results from TCRdb running MiXCR on the RT-PCR reads. Among a few hundred thousand distinct CDR3 sequences listed, 6.5% to 8% were seen once. The sequencing used PBMCs from blood, collected less than 30 months after vaccination. Receptors originate from a man aged 45 to 75 who received an inactivated influenza vaccine. CDR3s include the opening cysteine and the closing phenylalanine or tryptophan. Fields, in order: J gene, V gene, D gene, clone size, CDR3 protein, CDR3 DNA. D genes are given only for firm matches. The listing skips clone size in some rows; elsewhere it reads once, few, many or a size class.

TRBJ1-5 | TRBV7-2 | NA | NA | CASSLVVQGSQPQHF | TGTGCCAGCAGCTTAGTGGTGCAGGGAAGTCAGCCCCAGCATTTT
TRBJ2-1 | TRBV4-3 | TRBD2 | few | CASSQEITSGAQFF | TGCGCCAGCAGCCAAGAAATTACTAGCGGAGCGCAGTTCTTC
TRBJ2-7 | TRBV3-1 | NA | many | CASSQAWGDVPYEQYF | TGTGCCAGCAGCCAAGCGTGGGGCGACGTCCCCTACGAGCAGTACTTC
TRBJ2-5 | TRBV11-2 | NA | few | CASSLGGAPTETQYF | TGTGCCAGCAGCCTGGGGGGTGCCCCCACAGAGACCCAGTACTTC
TRBJ2-7 | TRBV12-3/TRBV12-4 | NA | NA | CASSLARGPRYEQYF | TGTGCCAGCAGCCTGGCACGGGGTCCGCGCTACGAGCAGTACTTC
TRBJ2-7 | TRBV7-9 | NA | few | CASSLPGLSSYEQYF | TGTGCCAGCAGCCTTCCGGGCCTTAGCTCCTACGAGCAGTACTTC
TRBJ2-5 | TRBV7-2 | NA | few | CASSRGVGGETQYF | TGTGCCAGCAGCAGAGGCGTTGGGGGAGAGACCCAGTACTTC
TRBJ1-1 | TRBV20-1 | NA | few | CSVLQGRITNTEAFF | TGCAGTGTATTACAGGGTCGGATTACGAACACTGAAGCTTTCTTT
TRBJ2-1 | TRBV11-1 | NA | NA | CASSSKRDSDRTISYNEQFF | TGTGCCAGCAGCTCTAAGCGAGACTCGGACAGGACTATTTCCTACAATGAGCAGTTCTTC
TRBJ1-3 | TRBV6-5 | NA | many | CASSSPTGTGNTIYF | TGTGCCAGCAGTTCTCCAACAGGGACTGGAAACACCATATATTTT
TRBJ2-7 | TRBV12-3/TRBV12-4 | NA | many | CASSPRDNSYEQYF | TGTGCCAGCAGCCCCCGGGACAACTCCTACGAGCAGTACTTC
TRBJ1-4 | TRBV5-1 | TRBD1 | few | CASSTGTGGEKLFF | TGCGCCAGCAGCACCGGGACAGGGGGAGAAAAACTGTTTTTT
TRBJ2-7 | TRBV5-1 | TRBD1 | NA | CASSLATGGFGAYEQYF | TGCGCCAGCAGCTTGGCCACAGGGGGCTTCGGGGCCTACGAGCAGTACTTC
TRBJ2-3 | TRBV2 | NA | NA | CASTRQPASTDTQYF | TGTGCCAGCACCCGACAGCCCGCTAGCACAGATACGCAGTATTTT